The clone carrying this TCR beta chain was seen a few times. The antigen is not known. These data are taken from a study of blood T cells in healthy people across ages. Study findings and constraints: Estimates of total diversity, which came from one million sequenced T cells, were considered to be underestimates. Strong correlation linked observed beta diversity and percent naive T cells. CMV infection status of these donors was not known.

The CDR3 runs to 13 residues. J gave up 9 bases and V 6 bases, and 10 bases lay outside the gene matches. Using a J-beta primer mix together with a sample-barcoded 5' primer, a second PCR was run for about 6 to 12 cycles. TCRdb processed the 5' RACE reads anew with MiXCR; each CDR3 protein has one entry. The data hold 450,000 to 700,000 distinct CDR3 sequences, with 27% observed a single time. This TCR was sampled from a woman in her sixties or seventies in good health. The sample taken for sequencing was blood. V is TRBV12-3 or TRBV12-4 and J is TRBJ1-2; 7 bases map to TRBD1. In nucleotides, the CDR3 is TGTGCCAGCAGACATCTCGACAGGGATCGCTACACCTTC. The encoded protein is CASRHLDRDRYTF.